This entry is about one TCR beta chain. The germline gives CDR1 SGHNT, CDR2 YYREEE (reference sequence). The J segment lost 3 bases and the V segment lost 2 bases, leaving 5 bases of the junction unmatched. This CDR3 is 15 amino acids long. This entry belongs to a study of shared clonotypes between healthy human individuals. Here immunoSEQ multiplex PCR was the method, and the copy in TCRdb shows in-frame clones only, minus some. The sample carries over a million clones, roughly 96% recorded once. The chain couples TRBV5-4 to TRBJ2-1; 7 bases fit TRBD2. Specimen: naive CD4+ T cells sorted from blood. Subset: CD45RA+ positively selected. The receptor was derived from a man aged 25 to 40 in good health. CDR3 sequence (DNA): TGTGCCAGCAGCTTAGGACTAGTTTTCTACAATGAGCAGTTCTTC. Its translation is CASSLGLVFYNEQFF.